A selection of T cell receptor beta chains follows, all from one sample in a study of tumor-infiltrating lymphocytes in primary liver carcinoma. A single record per CDR3 protein comes from TCRdb applying MiXCR to the multiplex PCR reads. The repertoire holds approximately 76,000 distinct CDR3 sequences, with 60% to 80% as singletons. Sequenced input: liver tumor tissue from sampling region 4. These receptors originate from a woman aged 60 to 75 with primary liver carcinoma and hepatitis B virus infection. Both conserved end residues are part of each CDR3. D genes are given only for firm matches. Not every row has a clone size; where given, it reads once, few, many or a size class.

NA	TRBV11-1	TRBJ2-2	NA	CASSFQQGVGELFF	TGTGCCAGCAGCTTCCAACAAGGAGTCGGGGAGCTGTTTTTT
NA	TRBV29-1	TRBJ1-6	NA	CSVVVGAPNNSPLHF	TGCAGCGTTGTAGTAGGGGCGCCAAATAATTCACCCCTCCACTTT
TRBD2	TRBV7-2	TRBJ2-2	NA	CASSLGASGTGELFF	TGTGCCAGCAGTTTAGGGGCTAGCGGGACCGGGGAGCTGTTTTTT
NA	TRBV12-3/TRBV12-4	TRBJ1-2	once	CANSWTADYGYTF	TGTGCCAACAGCTGGACGGCCGACTATGGCTACACCTTC
TRBD2	TRBV28	TRBJ2-1	NA	CASRLWGGRSNSYIEQFF	TGTGCCAGCCGACTCTGGGGGGGACGGTCTAACTCCTACATTGAGCAGTTCTTC
TRBD2	TRBV12-3/TRBV12-4	TRBJ2-5	once	CASRRPAGGPRVEDQYF	TGTGCCAGCAGAAGACCAGCGGGAGGACCAAGAGTAGAAGACCAATACTTC
NA	TRBV29-1	TRBJ2-7	NA	CSVTPASYEQYF	TGCAGCGTTACCCCAGCGTCCTACGAGCAGTACTTC
TRBD1	TRBV28	TRBJ1-2	many	CASRKQGFGYGYTF	TGTGCCAGCAGAAAACAGGGGTTTGGGTATGGCTACACCTTC
NA	TRBV11-2	TRBJ2-5	few	CASSFYQVGETQYF	TGTGCCAGTAGCTTCTATCAAGTGGGAGAGACCCAGTACTTC
NA	TRBV6-1	TRBJ2-2	many	CASSLRRVDTGELFF	TGTGCCAGCAGTCTACGCAGGGTGGACACCGGGGAGCTGTTTTTT
NA	TRBV11-2	TRBJ1-6	NA	CASSFVMNLSLHF	TGTGCCAGCAGCTTCGTAATGAATTTATCCCTCCACTTT
NA	TRBV6-5	TRBJ1-2	NA	CASSLTPERPNGYTF	TGTGCCAGCAGCCTGACTCCGGAGAGGCCGAATGGCTACACATTC
NA	TRBV29-1	TRBJ2-2	NA	CSVAGLTNTGELLF	TGCAGTGTTGCTGGTCTTACCAACACCGGGGAGCTGTTATTT
NA	TRBV11-2	TRBJ2-1	once	CASGRGPNSYNEQLF	TGTGCCAGCGGGCGGGGACCGAACTCCTACAATGAACAACTCTTC
TRBD1	TRBV4-2	TRBJ2-1	NA	CASSQDKGDRVTFF	TGTGCCAGTAGCCAAGATAAGGGAGACAGGGTCACGTTCTTC
TRBD1	TRBV29-1	TRBJ1-1	many	CSVLNRGPSTEAFF	TGCAGCGTGCTCAACAGGGGGCCGAGCACTGAAGCTTTCTTT
NA	TRBV2	TRBJ2-3	NA	CAGSGSIRTDKQYF	TGTGCCGGCAGTGGAAGCATAAGGACAGATAAGCAGTATTTT
NA	TRBV11-3	TRBJ2-1	NA	CAGIVCYNEQFF	TGTGCCGGCATTGTGTGCTACAATGAGCAGTTCTTC
NA	TRBV28	TRBJ2-7	NA	CASSAPSHLDSSYEQYF	TGTGCCAGCAGTGCACCGTCCCACCTCGATAGCTCCTACGAGCAGTATTTC
NA	TRBV28	TRBJ2-1	NA	CASSPGGGGAREQFF	TGTGCCAGCAGTCCCGGGGGTGGCGGCGCGAGGGAGCAGTTCTTC
TRBD1	TRBV29-1	TRBJ1-2	many	CSVATGGASSGYTF	TGCAGCGTCGCGACAGGGGGCGCATCCTCTGGCTACACCTTC
NA	TRBV6-5	TRBJ2-1	NA	CASRPRVRAGRYNEQFF	TGTGCCAGCAGGCCCCGGGTTCGGGCGGGTCGCTACAATGAGCAGTTCTTC
NA	TRBV12-3/TRBV12-4	TRBJ2-5	many	CASSGQVSGTQYF	TGTGCCAGCAGTGGCCAAGTGAGCGGGACCCAGTACTTC
TRBD1	TRBV7-6	TRBJ2-1	NA	CASSLAGTEAMDEQFF	TGTGCCAGCAGCTTAGCGGGGACAGAGGCTATGGATGAGCAGTTCTTC
NA	TRBV29-1	TRBJ1-1	many	CSVVGAQRDGFEAFF	TGCAGCGTTGTTGGGGCCCAAAGGGACGGCTTTGAAGCTTTCTTT
TRBD2	TRBV20-1	TRBJ2-7	once	CSARDGGLAGESSYEQYF	TGCAGTGCTAGAGATGGGGGACTAGCGGGAGAAAGCTCCTACGAGCAGTACTTC
NA	TRBV11-1	TRBJ2-6	once	CANSPPVGSSGANVLAF	TGTGCCAACAGCCCCCCGGTAGGGAGCTCTGGGGCCAACGTCCTGGCTTTC
TRBD1	TRBV6-6	TRBJ2-7	many	CASNRDRGLYEQYF	TGTGCCAGCAACCGGGACAGGGGGCTTTACGAGCAGTACTTC